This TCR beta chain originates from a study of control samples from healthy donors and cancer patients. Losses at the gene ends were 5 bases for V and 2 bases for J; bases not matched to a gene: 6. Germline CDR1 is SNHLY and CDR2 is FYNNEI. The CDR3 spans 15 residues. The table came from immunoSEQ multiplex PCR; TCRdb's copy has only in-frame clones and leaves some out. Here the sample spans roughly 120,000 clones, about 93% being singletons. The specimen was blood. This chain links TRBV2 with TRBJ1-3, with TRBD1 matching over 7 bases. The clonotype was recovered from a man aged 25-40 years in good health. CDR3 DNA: TGTGCCAGCAGTCAATTAACAGGGGCTGGAAACACCATATATTTT. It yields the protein CASSQLTGAGNTIYF. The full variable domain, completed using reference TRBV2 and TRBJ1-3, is EPEVTQTPSHQVTQMGQEVILRCVPISNHLYFYWYRQILGQKVEFLVSFYNNEISEKSEIFDDQFSVERPDGSNFTLKIRSTKLEDSAMYFCASSQLTGAGNTIYFGEGSWLTVV.